The rows below give T cell receptor beta chains drawn from one sample of a study of blood T cell repertoires in COVID-19. The method was immunoSEQ multiplex PCR; TCRdb's version includes in-frame clones alone and lacks a portion of them. The table shows about 120,000 clones, with roughly nine tenths occurring only once. The sequencing sample was made of peripheral blood. The receptors originated from a man between 70 and 80 years old who had recovered from COVID-19. Both conserved end residues are part of each CDR3. D genes are given only for firm matches. Size tells how often a clone was seen (once, few, many) or the class of an expanded clone, and some rows leave it out.

.	TRBJ2-5	.	TRBV5-1	CASSLLELGHPTMGIPQYF	TGCGCCAGCAGCTTGTTAGAGTTGGGACACCCAACGATGGGGATTCCCCAGTACTTC
TRBD1	TRBJ1-1	.	TRBV4-1	CASSQARTGENTEAFF	TGCGCCAGCAGCCAAGCAAGGACAGGGGAGAACACTGAAGCTTTCTTT
TRBD1	TRBJ1-5	.	TRBV7-8	CASSYDRDQPQHF	TGTGCCAGCAGTTATGACAGGGATCAGCCCCAGCATTTT
TRBD2	TRBJ2-5	few	TRBV2	CASSLGLAGGPFLETQYF	TGTGCCAGCAGTCTTGGACTAGCGGGAGGGCCTTTTCTGGAGACCCAGTACTTC
TRBD1	TRBJ2-3	.	TRBV24-1	CATSDVGQGRTDTQYF	TGTGCCACCAGTGATGTGGGACAGGGGAGAACAGATACGCAGTATTTT
.	TRBJ1-1	.	TRBV11-1	CASSLTGVGEAFF	TGTGCCAGCAGCTTAACCGGGGTAGGTGAAGCTTTCTTT
.	TRBJ1-2	once	TRBV4-1	CASSQDRGYGYTF	TGCGCCAGCAGCCAAGATCGAGGCTATGGCTACACCTTC
TRBD2	TRBJ2-5	.	TRBV5-1	CASSAGGGGETQYF	TGCGCCAGCAGTGCGGGAGGTGGTGGAGAGACCCAGTACTTC
.	TRBJ2-3	.	TRBV30	CAWSGGLSTDTQYF	TGTGCCTGGAGTGGCGGCCTTAGCACAGATACGCAGTATTTT
.	TRBJ2-7	.	TRBV18	CASSPPSSTEQYF	TGTGCCAGCTCACCCCCTAGCTCTACCGAGCAGTACTTC
.	TRBJ2-4	.	TRBV15	CATSRDSGRGYF	TGTGCCACCAGCAGAGACAGCGGCCGGGGGTACTTC
.	TRBJ2-1	.	TRBV3-1/TRBV3-2	CASSQNEANEQFF	TGCGCCAGCAGCCAAAATGAGGCCAATGAGCAGTTCTTC
.	TRBJ1-5	.	TRBV27	CASRGASLNQPQHF	TGTGCCAGCAGGGGGGCCAGTTTGAACCAGCCCCAGCATTTT
.	TRBJ2-7	.	TRBV6-2/TRBV6-3	CASSYRYEQYF	TGTGCCAGCAGTTATCGGTACGAGCAGTACTTC
TRBD1	TRBJ1-3	.	TRBV4-1	CASSQRDRGAGNTIYF	TGCGCCAGCAGCCAGAGGGACAGGGGTGCCGGAAACACCATATATTTT
TRBD1	TRBJ2-3	.	TRBV5-5	CASSFDRGLSYTQYF	TGTGCCAGCAGCTTTGACAGGGGTTTATCATATACGCAGTATTTT
.	TRBJ1-1	.	TRBV19	CASIRQRAFF	TGTGCCAGTATCCGGCAGCGAGCTTTCTTT
.	TRBJ1-4	.	TRBV3-1/TRBV3-2	CASSHRREKLFF	TGTGCCAGCAGCCATCGTCGTGAAAAACTGTTTTTT
.	TRBJ2-3	.	TRBV2	CASSRRLSTDTQYF	TGTGCCAGCAGTAGGAGACTTTCCACAGATACGCAGTATTTT
.	TRBJ1-1	.	TRBV7-7	CASSLSMNTEAFF	TGTGCCAGCAGCTTATCCATGAACACTGAAGCTTTCTTT
.	TRBJ1-1	.	TRBV14	CASSQDLGRGAFF	TGTGCCAGCAGCCAAGATCTGGGACGGGGGGCTTTCTTT
.	TRBJ1-1	.	TRBV6-2/TRBV6-3	CASSYWGGDTEAFF	TGTGCCAGCAGTTACTGGGGAGGGGACACTGAAGCTTTCTTT
TRBD2	TRBJ2-7	.	TRBV9	CASSPRLAAMSYEQYF	TGTGCCAGCAGCCCCAGACTAGCGGCCATGTCCTACGAGCAGTACTTC
.	TRBJ2-7	.	TRBV19	CASSESGVGEQYF	TGTGCCAGTAGTGAGTCGGGAGTGGGGGAGCAGTACTTC
TRBD2	TRBJ2-7	.	TRBV18	CASSPPSTSGRGEQYF	TGTGCCAGCTCACCACCCTCTACTAGCGGGAGGGGGGAGCAGTACTTC
.	TRBJ2-5	.	TRBV7-2	CASSLRPGETQYF	TGTGCCAGCAGCTTACGTCCCGGGGAGACCCAGTACTTC